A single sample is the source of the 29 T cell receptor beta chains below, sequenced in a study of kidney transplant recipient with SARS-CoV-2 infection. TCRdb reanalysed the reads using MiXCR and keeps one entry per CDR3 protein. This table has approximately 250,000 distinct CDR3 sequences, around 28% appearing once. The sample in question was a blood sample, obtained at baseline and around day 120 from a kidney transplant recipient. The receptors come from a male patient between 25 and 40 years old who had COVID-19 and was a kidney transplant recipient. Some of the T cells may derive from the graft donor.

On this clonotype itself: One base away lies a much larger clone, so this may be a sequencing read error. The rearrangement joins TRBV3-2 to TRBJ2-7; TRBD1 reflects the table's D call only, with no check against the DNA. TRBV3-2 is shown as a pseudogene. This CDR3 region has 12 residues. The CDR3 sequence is CASGQDRDEQYF. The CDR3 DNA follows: TGTGCCAGCGGCCAGGACAGGGACGAGCAGTACTTC.

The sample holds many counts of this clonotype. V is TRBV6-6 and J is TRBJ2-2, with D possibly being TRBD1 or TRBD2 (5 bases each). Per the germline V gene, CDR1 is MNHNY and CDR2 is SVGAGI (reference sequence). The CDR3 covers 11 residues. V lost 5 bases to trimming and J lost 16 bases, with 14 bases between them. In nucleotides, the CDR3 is TGTGCCAGCAGTAACGACGGGGCCCGGTTTTTT. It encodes CASSNDGARFF.

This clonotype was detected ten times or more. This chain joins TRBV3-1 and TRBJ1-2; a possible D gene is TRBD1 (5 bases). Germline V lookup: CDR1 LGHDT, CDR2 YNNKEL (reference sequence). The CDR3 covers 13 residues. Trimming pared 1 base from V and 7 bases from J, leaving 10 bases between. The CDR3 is CASSQVRVGGYTF. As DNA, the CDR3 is TGTGCCAGCAGCCAAGTCAGGGTGGGTGGCTACACCTTC.

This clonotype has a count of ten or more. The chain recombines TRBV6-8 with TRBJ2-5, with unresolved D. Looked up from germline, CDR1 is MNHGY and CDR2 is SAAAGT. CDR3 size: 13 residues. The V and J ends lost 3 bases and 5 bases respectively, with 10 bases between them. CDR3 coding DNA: TGTGCCAGCAGTTATCCCGGTCTTGAGACCCAGTACTTC. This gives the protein CASSYPGLETQYF.

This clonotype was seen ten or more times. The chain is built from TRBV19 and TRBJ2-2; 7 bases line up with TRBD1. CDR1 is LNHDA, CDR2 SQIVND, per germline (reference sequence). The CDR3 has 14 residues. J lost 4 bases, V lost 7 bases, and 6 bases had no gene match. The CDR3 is CASNRGGGTGELFF. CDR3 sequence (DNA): TGTGCCAGTAACAGGGGCGGAGGCACCGGGGAGCTGTTTTTT.

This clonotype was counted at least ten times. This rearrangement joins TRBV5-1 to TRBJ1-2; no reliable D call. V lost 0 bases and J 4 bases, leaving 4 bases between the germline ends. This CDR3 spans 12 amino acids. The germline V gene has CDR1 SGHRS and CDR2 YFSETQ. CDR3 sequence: CASSLDAYGYTF. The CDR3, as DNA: TGCGCCAGCAGCTTGGATGCCTATGGCTACACCTTC.

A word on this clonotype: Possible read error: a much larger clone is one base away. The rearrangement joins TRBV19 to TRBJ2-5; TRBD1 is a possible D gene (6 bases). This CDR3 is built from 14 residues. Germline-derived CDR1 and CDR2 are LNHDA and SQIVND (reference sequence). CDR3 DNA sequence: TGTGCCGGTAGTCCTTCAGGGGCAGGAGAGACCCAGTACTTC. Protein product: CAGSPSGAGETQYF.

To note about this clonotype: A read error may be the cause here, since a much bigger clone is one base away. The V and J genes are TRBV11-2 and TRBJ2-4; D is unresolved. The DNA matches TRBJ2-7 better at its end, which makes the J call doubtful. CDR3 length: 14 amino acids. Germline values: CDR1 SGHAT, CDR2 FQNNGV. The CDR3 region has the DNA TGTGCCAGCAGCCGTCCTTCAGGAGCCTACGAGCAGTACTTC. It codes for CASSRPSGAYEQYF.

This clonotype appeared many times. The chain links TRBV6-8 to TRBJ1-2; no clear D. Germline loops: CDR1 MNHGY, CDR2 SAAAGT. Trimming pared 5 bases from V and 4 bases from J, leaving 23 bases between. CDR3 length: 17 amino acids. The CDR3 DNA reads TGTGCCAGCAGTCGATTAAAACGCTCTAGAAAGACCTATGGCTACACCTTC. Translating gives CASSRLKRSRKTYGYTF.

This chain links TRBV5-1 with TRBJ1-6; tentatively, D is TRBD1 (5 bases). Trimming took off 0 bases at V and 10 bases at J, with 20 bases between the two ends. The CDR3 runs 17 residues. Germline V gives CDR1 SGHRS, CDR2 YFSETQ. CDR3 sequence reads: CASSLAINRDLGSPLHF. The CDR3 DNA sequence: TGCGCCAGCAGCTTGGCCATCAATAGGGACCTGGGGTCACCCCTCCACTTT.

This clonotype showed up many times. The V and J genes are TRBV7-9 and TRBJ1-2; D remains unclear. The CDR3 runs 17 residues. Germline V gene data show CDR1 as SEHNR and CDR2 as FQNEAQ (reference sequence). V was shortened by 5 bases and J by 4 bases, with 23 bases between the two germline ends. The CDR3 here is CASSGATYHGKTYGYTF. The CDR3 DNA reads TGTGCCAGCAGCGGTGCCACATACCATGGAAAGACCTATGGCTACACCTTC.

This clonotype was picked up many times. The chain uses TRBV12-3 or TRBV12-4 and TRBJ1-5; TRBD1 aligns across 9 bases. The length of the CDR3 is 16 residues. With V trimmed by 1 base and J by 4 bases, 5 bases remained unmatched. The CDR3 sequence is CASSLGDRGTNQPQHF. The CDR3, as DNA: TGTGCCAGCAGTTTAGGAGACAGGGGGACGAATCAGCCCCAGCATTTT.

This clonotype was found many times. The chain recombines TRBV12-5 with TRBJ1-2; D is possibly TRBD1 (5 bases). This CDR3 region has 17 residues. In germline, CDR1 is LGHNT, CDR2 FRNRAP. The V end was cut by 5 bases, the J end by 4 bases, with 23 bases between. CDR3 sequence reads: CASGLATLQGKTYGYTF. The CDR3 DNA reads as TGTGCTAGTGGTCTCGCTACTTTGCAGGGAAAGACCTATGGCTACACCTTC.

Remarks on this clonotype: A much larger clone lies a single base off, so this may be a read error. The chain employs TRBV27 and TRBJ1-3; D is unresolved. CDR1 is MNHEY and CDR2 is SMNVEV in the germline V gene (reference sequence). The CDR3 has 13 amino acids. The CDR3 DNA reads TGTGCCAGCGGTTTGACTGCTGGAAACACCATATATTTT. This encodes CASGLTAGNTIYF.

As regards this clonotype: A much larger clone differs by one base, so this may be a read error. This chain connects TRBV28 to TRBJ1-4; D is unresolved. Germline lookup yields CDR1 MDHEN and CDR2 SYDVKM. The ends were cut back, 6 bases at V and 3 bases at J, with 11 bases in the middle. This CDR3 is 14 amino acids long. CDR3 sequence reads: CASRGSRANEKLFF. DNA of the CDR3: TGTGCCAGCAGGGGGTCGCGGGCTAATGAAAAACTGTTTTTT.

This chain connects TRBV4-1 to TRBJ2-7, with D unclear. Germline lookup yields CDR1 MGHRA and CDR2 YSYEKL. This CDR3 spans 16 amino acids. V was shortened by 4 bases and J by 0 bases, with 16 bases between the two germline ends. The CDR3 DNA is TGCGCCAGCAGCCTAGTCGCGGCAGTGAGCTCCTACGAGCAGTACTTC. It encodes CASSLVAAVSSYEQYF.

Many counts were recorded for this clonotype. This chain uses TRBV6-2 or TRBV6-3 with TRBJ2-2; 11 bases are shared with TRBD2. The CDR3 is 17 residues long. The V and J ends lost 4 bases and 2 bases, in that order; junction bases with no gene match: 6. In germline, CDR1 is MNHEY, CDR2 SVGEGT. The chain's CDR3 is CASSSTSGRRNTGELFF. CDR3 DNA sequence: TGTGCCAGCAGTTCTACTAGCGGGAGACGAAACACCGGGGAGCTGTTTTTT.

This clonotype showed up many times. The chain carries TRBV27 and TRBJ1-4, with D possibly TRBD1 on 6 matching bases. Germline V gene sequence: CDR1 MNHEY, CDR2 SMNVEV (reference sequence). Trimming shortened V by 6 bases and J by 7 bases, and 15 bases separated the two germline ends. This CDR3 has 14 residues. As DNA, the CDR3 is TGTGCCAGCAGCGGGGCAGGGGCGAGTGAAAAACTGTTTTTT. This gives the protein CASSGAGASEKLFF.

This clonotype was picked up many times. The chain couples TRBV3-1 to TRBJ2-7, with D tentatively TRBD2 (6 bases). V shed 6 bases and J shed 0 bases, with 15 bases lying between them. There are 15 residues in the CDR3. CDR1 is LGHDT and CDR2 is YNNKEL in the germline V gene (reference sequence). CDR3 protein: CASSSGLLSSYEQYF. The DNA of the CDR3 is TGTGCCAGCAGTTCAGGACTACTCAGCTCCTACGAGCAGTACTTC.

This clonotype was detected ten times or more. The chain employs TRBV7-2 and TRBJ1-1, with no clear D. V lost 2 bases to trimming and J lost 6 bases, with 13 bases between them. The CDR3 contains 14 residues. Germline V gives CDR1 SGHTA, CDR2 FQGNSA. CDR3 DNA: TGTGCCAGCAGCTTAACGGCGCACTCGGCTGAAGCTTTCTTT. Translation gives CASSLTAHSAEAFF.

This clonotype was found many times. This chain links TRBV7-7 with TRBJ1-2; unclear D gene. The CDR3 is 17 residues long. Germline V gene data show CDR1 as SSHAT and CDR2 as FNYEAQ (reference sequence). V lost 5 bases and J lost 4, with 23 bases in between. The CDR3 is CASSPVDKCRKTYGYTF. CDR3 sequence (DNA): TGTGCCAGCAGCCCAGTTGATAAGTGCCGAAAGACCTATGGCTACACCTTC.

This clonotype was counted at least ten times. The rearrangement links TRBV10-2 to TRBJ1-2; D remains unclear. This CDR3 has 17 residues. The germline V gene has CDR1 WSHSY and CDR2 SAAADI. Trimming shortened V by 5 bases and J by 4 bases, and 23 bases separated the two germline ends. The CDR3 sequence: CASSPKLTSRKTYGYTF. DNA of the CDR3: TGCGCCAGCAGTCCGAAACTCACTTCTAGAAAGACCTATGGCTACACCTTC.

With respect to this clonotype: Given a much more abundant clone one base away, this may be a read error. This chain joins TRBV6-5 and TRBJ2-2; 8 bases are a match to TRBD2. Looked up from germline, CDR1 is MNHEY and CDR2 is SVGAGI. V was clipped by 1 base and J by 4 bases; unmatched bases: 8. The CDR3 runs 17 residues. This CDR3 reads CASSYFSAGEATGELFF. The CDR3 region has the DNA TGTGCCAGCAGTTACTTCTCAGCGGGAGAGGCCACCGGGGAGCTGTTTTTT.

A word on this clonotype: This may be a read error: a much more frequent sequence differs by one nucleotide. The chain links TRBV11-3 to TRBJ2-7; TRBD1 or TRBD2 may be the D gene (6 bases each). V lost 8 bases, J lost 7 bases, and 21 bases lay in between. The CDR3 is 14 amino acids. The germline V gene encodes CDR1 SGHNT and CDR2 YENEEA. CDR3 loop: CASGLRRGAGEQYF. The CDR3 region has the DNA TGTGCCAGCGGCCTTAGAAGGGGGGCAGGGGAGCAGTACTTC.

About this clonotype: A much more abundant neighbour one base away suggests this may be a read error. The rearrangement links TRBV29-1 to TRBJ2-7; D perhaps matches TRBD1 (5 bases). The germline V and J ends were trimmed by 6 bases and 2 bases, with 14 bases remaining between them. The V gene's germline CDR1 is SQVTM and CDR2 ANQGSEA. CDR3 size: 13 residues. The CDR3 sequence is CSVRKQTAYEQYF. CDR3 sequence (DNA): TGCAGCGTCCGAAAACAGACAGCCTACGAGCAGTACTTC.

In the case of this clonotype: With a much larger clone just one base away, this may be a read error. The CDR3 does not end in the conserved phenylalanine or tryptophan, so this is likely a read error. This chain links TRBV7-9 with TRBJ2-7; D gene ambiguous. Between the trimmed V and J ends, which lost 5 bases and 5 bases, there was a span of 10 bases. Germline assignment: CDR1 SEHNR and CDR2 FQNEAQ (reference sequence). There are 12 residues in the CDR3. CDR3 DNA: TGTGCCAGCAGCCACCCGAAAAACGAGCAGTACCTC. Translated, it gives CASSHPKNEQYL.

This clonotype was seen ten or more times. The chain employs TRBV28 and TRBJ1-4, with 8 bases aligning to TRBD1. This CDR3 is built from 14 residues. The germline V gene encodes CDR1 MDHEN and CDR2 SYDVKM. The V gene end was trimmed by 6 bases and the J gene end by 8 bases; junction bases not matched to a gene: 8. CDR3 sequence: CASSLTGAAEKLFF. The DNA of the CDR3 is TGTGCCAGCAGCCTGACAGGGGCGGCGGAAAAACTGTTTTTT.

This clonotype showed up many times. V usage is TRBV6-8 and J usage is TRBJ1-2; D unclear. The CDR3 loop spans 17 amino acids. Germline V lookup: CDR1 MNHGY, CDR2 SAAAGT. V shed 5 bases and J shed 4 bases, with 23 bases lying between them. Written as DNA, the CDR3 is TGTGCCAGCAGTCTGACCTCACGCTCTAGAAAGACCTATGGCTACACCTTC. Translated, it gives CASSLTSRSRKTYGYTF.

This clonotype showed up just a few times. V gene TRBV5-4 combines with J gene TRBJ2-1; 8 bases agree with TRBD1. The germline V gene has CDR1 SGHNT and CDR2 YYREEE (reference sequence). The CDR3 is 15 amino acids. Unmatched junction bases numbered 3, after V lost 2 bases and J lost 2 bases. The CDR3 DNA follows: TGTGCCAGCAGCTTTGGACAGGGTCCCTACAATGAGCAGTTCTTC. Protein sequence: CASSFGQGPYNEQFF.